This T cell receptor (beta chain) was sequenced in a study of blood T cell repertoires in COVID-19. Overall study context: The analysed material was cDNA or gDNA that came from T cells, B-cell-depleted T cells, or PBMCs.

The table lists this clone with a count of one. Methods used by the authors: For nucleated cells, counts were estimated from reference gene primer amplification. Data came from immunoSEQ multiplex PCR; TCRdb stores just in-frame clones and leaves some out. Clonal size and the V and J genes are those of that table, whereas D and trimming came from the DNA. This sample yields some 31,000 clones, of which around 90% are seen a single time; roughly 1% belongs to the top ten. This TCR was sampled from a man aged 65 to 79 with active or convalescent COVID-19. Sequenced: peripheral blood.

This CDR3 is CAISERGNYGYTF. The CDR3 region has the DNA TGTGCCATCAGTGAAAGGGGTAACTATGGCTACACCTTC. The chain joins TRBV10-3 to TRBJ1-2, with TRBD1 as a possible D gene (5 bases). Germline V gene data show CDR1 as ENHRY and CDR2 as SYGVKD. This CDR3 is 13 amino acids long. V was cut by 3 bases and J by 1 base, with 6 bases left in between.